The 19 T cell receptor beta chains given below trace back to one sample, sequenced in a study of OX40 agonist ivuxolimab in advanced cancers. Assay: immunoSEQ multiplex PCR; the TCRdb copy retains only in-frame clones and omits some. Of just over 20,000 clones listed, 75% to 85% were seen once; the top ten hold less than 9.5%. This sample comprised CD4+ or CD8+ T cells sorted from blood, obtained in a trial of the OX40 agonist ivuxolimab. The receptor set was obtained from an adult with an advanced solid tumor such as melanoma, head and neck, liver or kidney cancer.

V is TRBV4-2 and J is TRBJ1-2; 8 bases align to TRBD1. The CDR3 has 16 amino acids. J was trimmed by 3 bases and V by 1 base; bases with no gene match: 7. Germline CDR1 reads LGHNA; CDR2 reads YNFKEQ. The CDR3, as DNA: TGTGCCAGCAGCCAAGGGAACAGGGGGAAGGACTATGGCTACACCTTC. Translating gives CASSQGNRGKDYGYTF.

The V and J genes are TRBV7-9 and TRBJ2-7; tentatively, D is TRBD2 (5 bases). Trimming stripped 5 bases from V and 6 bases from J, with 17 bases between. The CDR3 covers 14 residues. Germline CDR1 SEHNR, CDR2 FQNEAQ (reference sequence). The CDR3 region is CASSPVQEESEQYF. The DNA for the CDR3 is TGTGCCAGCAGCCCTGTGCAGGAGGAGTCCGAGCAGTACTTC.

The rearrangement joins TRBV7-3 to TRBJ2-2; unclear D gene. The V end lost 0 bases, the J end lost 6 bases, and 8 bases lay between the germline ends. Germline assignment: CDR1 SGHTA and CDR2 FQGTGA. The length of the CDR3 is 14 residues. CDR3 region: CASSLTDRAGELFF. The CDR3 DNA follows: TGTGCCAGCAGCTTAACCGACCGCGCCGGGGAGCTGTTTTTT.

The rearrangement joins TRBV11-2 to TRBJ2-4, with TRBD1 matching over 10 bases. CDR1 and CDR2 (germline): SGHAT, FQNNGV. V gave up 5 bases and J gave up 9 bases; unmatched junction bases: 13. This CDR3 is built from 16 residues. DNA of the CDR3: TGTGCCAGCAGCCGGCCCCCGGGACAGGGGCGGGGCATTCAGTACTTC. Its protein is CASSRPPGQGRGIQYF.

The gene calls are TRBV11-3 and TRBJ2-2, with D possibly TRBD1 on 6 matching bases. Germline CDR1 is SGHNT and CDR2 is YENEEA. The CDR3 spans 18 residues. V lost 0 bases and J 2 bases, leaving 16 bases between the germline ends. The CDR3 bases are TGTGCCAGCAGCTTAGATAGTTTTACAGGGAGCAACACCGGGGAGCTGTTTTTT. This encodes CASSLDSFTGSNTGELFF.

The chain combines TRBV5-1 with TRBJ2-7; D is perhaps TRBD1 or TRBD2 (5 bases each). V lost 4 bases and J 3 bases, leaving 17 bases between the germline ends. The V gene's germline CDR1 is SGHRS and CDR2 YFSETQ. The CDR3 is 15 amino acids. The CDR3 nucleotides are TGCGCCAGCAGCACCGGGACGGCACAGAACTACGAGCAGTACTTC. This gives the protein CASSTGTAQNYEQYF.

The table lists this clone with a few counts. This chain joins TRBV2 and TRBJ1-3, with a possible D match to TRBD1 (5 bases). This CDR3 has 15 amino acids. CDR1 is SNHLY, CDR2 FYNNEI, per germline. V shed 8 bases and J shed 0 bases, with 14 bases lying between them. CDR3 residues: CASWEGYYSGNTIYF. The CDR3 DNA reads TGTGCCAGCTGGGAGGGGTACTACTCTGGAAACACCATATATTTT.

The chain couples TRBV19 to TRBJ2-7; TRBD2 matches at 8 bases. Germline lookup yields CDR1 LNHDA and CDR2 SQIVND (reference sequence). CDR3 length equals 15 residues. Losses at the gene ends were 7 bases for V and 2 bases for J; bases not matched to a gene: 10. The CDR3 DNA reads TGTGCCAGTACGGGGACGGGAGGGGGACCCTACGAGCAGTACTTC. Translating it yields CASTGTGGGPYEQYF. The variable domain in full, completed from reference TRBV19 and TRBJ2-7, reads DGGITQSPKYLFRKEGQNVTLSCEQNLNHDAMYWYRQDPGQGLRLIYYSQIVNDFQKGDIAEGYSVSREKKESFPLTVTSAQKNPTAFYLCASTGTGGGPYEQYFGPGTRLTVT.

The rearrangement links TRBV7-8 to TRBJ1-5; TRBD1 might be the D (6 bases). Trimming took off 3 bases at V and 3 bases at J, with 18 bases between the two ends. The CDR3 is made up of 17 amino acids. Germline V lookup: CDR1 SGHVS, CDR2 FQNEAQ. CDR3 amino acids: CASSLGGRAAFNQPQHF. CDR3 in DNA: TGTGCCAGCAGCTTGGGGGGGCGGGCGGCCTTCAATCAGCCCCAGCATTTT.

The gene calls are TRBV7-9 and TRBJ1-1, with a possible D match to TRBD1 (6 bases). Germline assignment: CDR1 SEHNR and CDR2 FQNEAQ (reference sequence). This CDR3 comprises 12 residues. The V end was cut by 4 bases, the J end by 8 bases, with 11 bases between. The CDR3 sequence: CASSYTGLEAFF. CDR3 DNA sequence: TGTGCCAGCAGCTATACAGGGCTGGAAGCTTTCTTT.

This clone was picked up a small number of times. V gene TRBV19 combines with J gene TRBJ1-6; D ambiguous. The CDR3 length is 14 residues. The germline gives CDR1 LNHDA, CDR2 SQIVND (reference sequence). V lost 5 bases and J 4 bases, leaving 9 bases between the germline ends. CDR3 coding DNA: TGTGCCAGTAGTGAGGGCCTTTATAATTCACCCCTCCACTTT. This translates into CASSEGLYNSPLHF.

The CDR3 sequence is CASSHRHDSTNEKLFF. The CDR3 DNA follows: TGTGCCAGCAGCCACCGACATGACTCAACTAATGAAAAACTGTTTTTT. The chain combines TRBV21-1 with TRBJ1-4. TRBV21-1 is an annotated pseudogene. This CDR3 contains 16 residues.

This clone showed up just a few times. V is TRBV12-5 and J is TRBJ1-2; a weak D match, TRBD1 (5 bases). CDR3 length: 17 amino acids. Deletions cut 0 bases from V and 3 bases from J, with 17 bases between. Germline CDR1 LGHNT, CDR2 FRNRAP. CDR3 residues: CASGLVTAGRGYYGYTF. The CDR3 nucleotides read TGTGCTAGTGGTTTGGTAACGGCAGGGCGGGGTTACTATGGCTACACCTTC.

The CDR3 sequence is CASSSLAGTDTQYF. The CDR3, as DNA: TGTGCCAGCAGCTCTCTAGCGGGGACAGATACGCAGTATTTT. The chain has TRBV5-6 and TRBJ2-3, with 9 nucleotides matching TRBD2. The CDR3 sequence is 14 residues long. After removal of 3 bases from V and 3 bases from J, the junction contained 2 bases not matched to a gene. Per the germline V gene, CDR1 is SGHDT and CDR2 is YYEEEE.

This clone has only a few counts. The DNA for the CDR3 is TGTGCCAGTAGTATAGAGACAGGGGGCCTGGGCAATCAGCCCCAGCATTTT. Translating gives CASSIETGGLGNQPQHF. The chain employs TRBV19 and TRBJ1-5, with 10 bases aligning to TRBD1. Germline assignment: CDR1 LNHDA and CDR2 SQIVND (reference sequence). V shed 0 bases, J shed 2 bases, and the junction held 4 bases outside the gene matches. The CDR3 extends over 17 amino acids.

V usage is TRBV11-2 and J usage is TRBJ1-3; no firm D call. With 5 bases removed from V and 0 bases from J, the gap between germline ends came to 11 bases. The germline V gene has CDR1 SGHAT and CDR2 FQNNGV. This CDR3 has 15 residues. CDR3 coding DNA: TGTGCCAGCAGCCCACACCCGAGCTCTGGAAACACCATATATTTT. Protein product: CASSPHPSSGNTIYF. Looking up the rest from reference TRBV11-2 and TRBJ1-3 gives the full variable domain: EAGVAQSPRYKIIEKRQSVAFWCNPISGHATLYWYQQILGQGPKLLIQFQNNGVVDDSQLPKDRFSAERLKGVDSTLKIQPAKLEDSAVYLCASSPHPSSGNTIYFGEGSWLTVV.

The chain recombines TRBV27 with TRBJ2-7, with D hard to call. V lost 0 bases and J lost 0, with 12 bases in between. This CDR3 contains 16 residues. From germline, CDR1 is MNHEY and CDR2 SMNVEV (reference sequence). The CDR3, as DNA: TGTGCCAGCAGTTTATCGGGGTTTCGCCTCTCCTACGAGCAGTACTTC. Its translation: CASSLSGFRLSYEQYF.

The V call is TRBV5-4, the J call TRBJ2-3, with 8 bases lining up with TRBD2. Per the germline V gene, CDR1 is SGHNT and CDR2 is YYREEE (reference sequence). J was trimmed by 4 bases and V by 7 bases; bases with no gene match: 8. This CDR3 has 14 residues. The CDR3: CASLTRGGPDTQYF. The CDR3 DNA reads TGTGCCAGCCTCACCCGGGGGGGCCCAGATACGCAGTATTTT.

The gene calls are TRBV4-1 and TRBJ2-1; 11 bases match TRBD1. The CDR3 covers 15 residues. CDR1 MGHRA and CDR2 YSYEKL come from the germline V gene. With 2 bases clipped from V and 8 bases from J, the junction kept 5 bases outside the gene matches. The CDR3 here is CASSQRTGGSDEQFF. The CDR3 coding sequence is TGCGCCAGCAGCCAACGGACAGGGGGCTCCGATGAGCAGTTCTTC.